This T cell receptor (beta chain) was identified in a study of cytotoxic CD8 clonotypes in ibrutinib-treated CLL. About the study: The patients, about a dozen relapsed/refractory and under 16 treatment-naive, included around 17 who were IGHV unmutated. Mean productive templates were 255,043; mean productive rearrangements were approximately 94,000.

The protocol was immunoSEQ multiplex PCR, while the TCRdb copy is restricted to in-frame clones and leaves out a portion. The table has roughly 130,000 clones, around 93% seen once. V lost 1 base and J 5 bases, leaving 12 bases between the germline ends. Looked up from germline, CDR1 is SGHDN and CDR2 is FVKESK. The CDR3 runs 15 residues. The material sequenced was PBMCs, taken after 12 months of ibrutinib treatment. This sequence was found in a human donor with chronic lymphocytic leukemia. The V gene is TRBV14, the J gene TRBJ2-1, with a possible D match to TRBD1 (5 bases). CDR3 in amino acids: CASSQALTGDNEQFF. The CDR3 nucleotides read TGTGCCAGCAGCCAAGCCCTCACAGGAGACAATGAGCAGTTCTTC. Full variable domain (rest looked up from reference TRBV14 and TRBJ2-1): EAGVTQFPSHSVIEKGQTVTLRCDPISGHDNLYWYRRVMGKEIKFLLHFVKESKQDESGMPNNRFLAERTGGTYSTLKVQPAELEDSGVYFCASSQALTGDNEQFFGPGTRLTVL.